This TCR beta chain stems from a study of shared clonotypes between healthy human individuals. The CDR3 sequence is 20 residues long. Trimming stripped 0 bases from V and 8 bases from J, with 29 bases between. CDR1 is SGHDN and CDR2 is FVKESK in the germline V gene. Repertoires were generated with immunoSEQ multiplex PCR, while TCRdb's copy carries only in-frame clones and drops some. The table includes millions of clones, around nine tenths detected once. Concerning this clone itself: Its antigen is currently unknown.

Partitioning of CD4+ cells yielded a CD45RA+ naive subset and a CD45RA-negative memory subset. Whole-study findings and limits: Clonotype sharing across a few donors was observed for 4% to 5.5% of naive CD4 clonotypes. Clonotypes shared by all four donors outscored non-shared clonotypes in generation probability. Among the subsets, naive ones generally showed larger estimated richness than memory ones.

The chain employs TRBV14 and TRBJ2-1, with D perhaps matching TRBD2 (7 bases). The sequence came from a young man in good health. Sequencing was carried out using naive CD4+ T cells sorted from blood. As for subset: CD45RA+ positively selected. CDR3 loop: CASSQDFTPGGQLVGDEQFF. The CDR3 DNA reads TGTGCCAGCAGCCAAGATTTTACTCCGGGGGGCCAGTTAGTAGGGGATGAGCAGTTCTTC.